The 12 T cell receptor beta chains below come from one sample, sequenced in a study of shared T cell receptors in the human thymus. Sequencing was performed with immunoSEQ multiplex PCR; in TCRdb, only in-frame clones are kept and a portion is missing. The sample gives about 660,000 clones, over 75% of which show up once; over 0.008% is in the top ten. These data also featured in a second study, about human thymus T cells.

Sequencing input: thymocytes. The receptor set was obtained from a boy younger than two with a congenital heart defect.

Concerning this clone: This CDR3 is also generated by other DNA sequences in the sample. This rearrangement joins TRBV30 to TRBJ2-7; D is undetermined. Per the germline V gene, CDR1 is GTSNPN and CDR2 is SVGIG (reference sequence). The germline V and J ends were trimmed by 0 bases and 3 bases, with 3 bases remaining between them. The CDR3 is 11 amino acids. CDR3 bases: TGTGCCTGGAGTGTGAGCTACGAGCAGTACTTC. Amino acid sequence: CAWSVSYEQYF.

The V call is TRBV5-6, the J call TRBJ2-3, with 13 bases matching TRBD2. The CDR3 is 18 residues long. Germline assignment: CDR1 SGHDT and CDR2 YYEEEE. Trimming at V came to 4 bases and at J to 1 base, leaving 9 bases not matched to a gene. The CDR3 here is CASSGGLAGVGGTDTQYF. DNA of the CDR3: TGTGCCAGCAGCGGCGGACTAGCGGGAGTCGGAGGCACAGATACGCAGTATTTT.

The J gene is TRBJ2-7, the V gene TRBV28; 8 bases align to TRBD1. The CDR3 contains 14 residues. Germline values: CDR1 MDHEN, CDR2 SYDVKM. V gave up 8 bases and J gave up 2 bases; unmatched junction bases: 8. The CDR3 here is CASLGTGRTYEQYF. The CDR3 DNA follows: TGTGCCAGCCTCGGGACAGGCCGAACCTACGAGCAGTACTTC.

The rearrangement joins TRBV6-4 to TRBJ2-1, with 9 bases identical to TRBD2. Germline V lookup: CDR1 MRHNA, CDR2 SNTAGT. J lost 9 bases, V lost 2 bases, and 8 bases had no gene match. The CDR3 has 15 amino acids. The CDR3 spells CASSDRASGMSEQFF. CDR3 bases: TGTGCCAGCAGTGACCGGGCTAGCGGGATGAGTGAGCAGTTCTTC.

To note about this clone: The junction shows a germline mismatch at one end, possibly a read error. J is TRBJ2-2 and V is TRBV4-3, with 9 bases identical to TRBD2. Germline CDR1 reads LGHNA; CDR2 reads YSLEER. This CDR3 spans 17 amino acids. The CDR3 bases are TGCGCCAGCAGCCAAGATCCCCCTAGCGGGAACGCCGGGGAGCTGTTTTTT. Its translation: CASSQDPPSGNAGELFF.

In this sample, this clone turned up a few times. V usage is TRBV27 and J usage is TRBJ2-5; D possibly corresponds to TRBD2 (5 bases). Trimming removed 3 bases from V and 5 bases from J, with 16 bases in between. Per the germline V gene, CDR1 is MNHEY and CDR2 is SMNVEV (reference sequence). The CDR3 spans 15 residues. The chain's CDR3 is CASSFRHTRGETQYF. The CDR3 nucleotides read TGTGCCAGCAGTTTTAGGCACACCCGCGGGGAGACCCAGTACTTC.

The rearrangement links TRBV5-1 to TRBJ2-7; 12 bases map to TRBD1. Trimming took 3 bases from V and 3 from J; bases not matched to a gene: 4. Germline CDR1 is SGHRS and CDR2 is YFSETQ. The length of the CDR3 is 15 residues. This chain's CDR3 is CASSSGQGANYEQYF. In DNA, the CDR3 is TGCGCCAGCAGCTCGGGACAGGGGGCGAACTACGAGCAGTACTTC. Full variable domain (remainder filled in from reference TRBV5-1 and TRBJ2-7): KAGVTQTPRYLIKTRGQQVTLSCSPISGHRSVSWYQQTPGQGLQFLFEYFSETQRNKGNFPGRFSGRQFSNSRSEMNVSTLELGDSALYLCASSSGQGANYEQYFGPGTRLTVT.

The chain employs TRBV27 and TRBJ2-3, with 11 bases lining up with TRBD1. Unmatched junction bases numbered 8, after V lost 8 bases and J lost 7 bases. The CDR3 runs 14 residues. Germline CDR1 MNHEY, CDR2 SMNVEV (reference sequence). Written as DNA, the CDR3 is TGTGCCAGCCGACCGGGACAGGGGGTATATACGCAGTATTTT. Amino acids: CASRPGQGVYTQYF.

The rearrangement links TRBV19 to TRBJ1-1, with TRBD1 matching over 8 bases. V shed 4 bases, J shed 2 bases, and the junction held 6 bases outside the gene matches. This CDR3 spans 15 amino acids. Germline V gene lookup returns CDR1 LNHDA and CDR2 SQIVND (reference sequence). CDR3 region: CASSTRQGINTEAFF. The CDR3 DNA reads as TGTGCCAGTAGTACCCGACAGGGGATAAACACTGAAGCTTTCTTT.

The chain couples TRBV29-1 to TRBJ2-1, with TRBD2 as a possible D gene (6 bases). Per germline, CDR1 SQVTM and CDR2 ANQGSEA. Between the trimmed V and J ends, which lost 4 bases and 3 bases, there was a span of 13 bases. The CDR3 totals 14 residues. The CDR3 bases are TGCAGCGTTGGGCGGCAGGGACTCTACAATGAGCAGTTCTTC. Translated: CSVGRQGLYNEQFF.

This chain joins TRBV5-1 and TRBJ2-1, with D unresolved. With 4 bases removed from V and 4 bases from J, the gap between germline ends came to 9 bases. The CDR3 has 13 amino acids. Per the germline V gene, CDR1 is SGHRS and CDR2 is YFSETQ. The CDR3 loop reads CASSPTAYNEQFF. DNA for the CDR3: TGCGCCAGCAGCCCTACCGCTTACAATGAGCAGTTCTTC.

The V and J genes are TRBV30 and TRBJ1-5, with a possible D match to TRBD1 (6 bases). CDR3 size: 15 residues. Per germline, CDR1 GTSNPN and CDR2 SVGIG (reference sequence). Trimming took 3 bases from V and 0 from J, leaving 12 bases between them. The CDR3 region is CAWSPRGHSNQPQHF. The CDR3 DNA reads as TGTGCCTGGAGCCCCAGGGGCCATAGCAATCAGCCCCAGCATTTT.